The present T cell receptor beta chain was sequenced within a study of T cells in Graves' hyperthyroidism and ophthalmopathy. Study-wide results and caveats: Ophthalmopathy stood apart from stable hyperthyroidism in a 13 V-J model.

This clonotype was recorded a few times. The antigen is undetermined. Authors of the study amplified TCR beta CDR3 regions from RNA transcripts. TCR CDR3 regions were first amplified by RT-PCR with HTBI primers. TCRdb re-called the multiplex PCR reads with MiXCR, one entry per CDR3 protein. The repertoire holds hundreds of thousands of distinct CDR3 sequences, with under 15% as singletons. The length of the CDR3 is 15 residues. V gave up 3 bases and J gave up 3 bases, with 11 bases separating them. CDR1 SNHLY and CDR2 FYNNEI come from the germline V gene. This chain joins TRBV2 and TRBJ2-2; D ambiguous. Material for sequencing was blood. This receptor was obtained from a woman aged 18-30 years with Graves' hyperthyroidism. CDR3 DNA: TGTGCCAGCAGTGACCACAGTAAGGACACCGGGGAGCTGTTTTTT. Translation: CASSDHSKDTGELFF.